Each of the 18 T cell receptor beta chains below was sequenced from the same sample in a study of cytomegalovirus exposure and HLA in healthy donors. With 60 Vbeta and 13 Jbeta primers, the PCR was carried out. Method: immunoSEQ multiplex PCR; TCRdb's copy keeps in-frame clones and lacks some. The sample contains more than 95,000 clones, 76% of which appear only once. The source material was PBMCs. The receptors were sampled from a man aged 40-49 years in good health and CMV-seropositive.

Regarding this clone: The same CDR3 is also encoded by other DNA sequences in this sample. CDR3 residues: CASTTAGAVEQFF. CDR3 nucleotide sequence: TGCGCCAGCACCACCGCGGGGGCTGTTGAGCAGTTCTTC. The chain carries TRBV5-1 and TRBJ2-1, with a tentative D call TRBD2 (7 bases). The CDR3 extends over 13 amino acids. Per germline, CDR1 SGHRS and CDR2 YFSETQ. The V gene lost 6 bases and the J gene lost 9 bases, with 16 bases spanning the gap.

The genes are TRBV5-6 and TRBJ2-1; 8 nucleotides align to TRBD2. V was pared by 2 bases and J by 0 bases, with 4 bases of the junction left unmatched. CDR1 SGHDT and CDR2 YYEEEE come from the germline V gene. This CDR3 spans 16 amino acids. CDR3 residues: CASSLLAVSSYNEQFF. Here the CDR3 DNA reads TGTGCCAGCAGCTTACTAGCGGTTAGCTCCTACAATGAGCAGTTCTTC.

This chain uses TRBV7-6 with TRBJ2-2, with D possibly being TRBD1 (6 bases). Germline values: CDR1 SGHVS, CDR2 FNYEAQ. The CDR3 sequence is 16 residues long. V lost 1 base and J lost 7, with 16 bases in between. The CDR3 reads CASSLGWGPANGELFF. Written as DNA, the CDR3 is TGTGCCAGCAGCTTAGGGTGGGGGCCAGCAAACGGGGAGCTGTTTTTT.

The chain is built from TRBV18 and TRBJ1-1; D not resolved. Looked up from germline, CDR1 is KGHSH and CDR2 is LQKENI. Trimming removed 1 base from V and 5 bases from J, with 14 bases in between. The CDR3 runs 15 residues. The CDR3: CASSPLAVAGTEAFF. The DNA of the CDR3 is TGTGCCAGCTCACCACTGGCGGTGGCGGGTACTGAAGCTTTCTTT.

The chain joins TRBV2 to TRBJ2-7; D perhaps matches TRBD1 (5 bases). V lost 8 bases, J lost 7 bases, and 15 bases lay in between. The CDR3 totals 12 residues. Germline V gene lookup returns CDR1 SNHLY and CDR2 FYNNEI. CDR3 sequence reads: CASGADLGEQYF. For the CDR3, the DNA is TGTGCCAGCGGGGCGGACCTAGGGGAGCAGTACTTC.

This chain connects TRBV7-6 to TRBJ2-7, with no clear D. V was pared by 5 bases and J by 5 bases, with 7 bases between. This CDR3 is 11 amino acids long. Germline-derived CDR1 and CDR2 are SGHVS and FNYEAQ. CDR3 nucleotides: TGTGCCAGCAGCCCAGGTAACGAGCAGTACTTC. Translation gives CASSPGNEQYF.

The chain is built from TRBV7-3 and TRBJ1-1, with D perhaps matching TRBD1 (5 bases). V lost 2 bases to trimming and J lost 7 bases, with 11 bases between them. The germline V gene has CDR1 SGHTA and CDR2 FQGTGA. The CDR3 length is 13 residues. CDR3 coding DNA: TGTGCCAGCAGCTTACCCAGGGCTGATGAAGCTTTCTTT. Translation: CASSLPRADEAFF.

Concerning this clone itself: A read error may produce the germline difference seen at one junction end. The CDR3 sequence: CASSTPGTSGNGQFF. The CDR3 DNA reads TGTGCCAGCAGTACTCCCGGGACTAGCGGCAATGGGCAGTTCTTC. The rearrangement uses TRBV2 and TRBJ2-1, with 11 bases aligning to TRBD2. CDR1 and CDR2 from the germline V gene are SNHLY and FYNNEI. The CDR3 sequence is 15 residues long.

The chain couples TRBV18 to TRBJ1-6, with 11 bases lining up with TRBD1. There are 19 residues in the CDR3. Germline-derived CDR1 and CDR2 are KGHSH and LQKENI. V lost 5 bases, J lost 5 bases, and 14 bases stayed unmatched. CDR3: CASSSSSIGTGGNNSPLHF. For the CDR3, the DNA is TGTGCCAGCTCATCGTCCAGTATTGGGACAGGGGGAAATAATTCACCCCTCCACTTT.

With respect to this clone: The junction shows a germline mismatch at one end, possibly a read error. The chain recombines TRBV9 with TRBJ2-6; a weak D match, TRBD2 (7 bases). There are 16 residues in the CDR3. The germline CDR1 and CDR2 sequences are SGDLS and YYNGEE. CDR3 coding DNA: TGTGCCAGCAGCGTAGTGGGGGGGCCTGGGGCCAACGGCCTGACTTTC. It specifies CASSVVGGPGANGLTF.

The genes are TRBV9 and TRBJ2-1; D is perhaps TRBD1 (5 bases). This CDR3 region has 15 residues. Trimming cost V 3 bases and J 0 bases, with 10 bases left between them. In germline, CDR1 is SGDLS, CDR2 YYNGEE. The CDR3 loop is CASSEDSRSYNEQFF. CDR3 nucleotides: TGTGCCAGCAGCGAAGACAGCCGCTCCTACAATGAGCAGTTCTTC.

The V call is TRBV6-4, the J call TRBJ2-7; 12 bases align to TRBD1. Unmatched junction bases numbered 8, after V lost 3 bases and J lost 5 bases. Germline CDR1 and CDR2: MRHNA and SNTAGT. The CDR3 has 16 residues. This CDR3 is CASSEGQGAKWDEQYF. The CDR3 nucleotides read TGTGCCAGCAGTGAGGGACAGGGGGCTAAGTGGGACGAGCAGTACTTC.

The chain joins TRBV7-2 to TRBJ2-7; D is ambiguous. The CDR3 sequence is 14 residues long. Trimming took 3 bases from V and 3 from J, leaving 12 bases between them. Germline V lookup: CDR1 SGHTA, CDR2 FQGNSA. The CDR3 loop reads CASSFSRTGYEQYF. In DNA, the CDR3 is TGTGCCAGCAGCTTCTCAAGAACTGGCTACGAGCAGTACTTC.

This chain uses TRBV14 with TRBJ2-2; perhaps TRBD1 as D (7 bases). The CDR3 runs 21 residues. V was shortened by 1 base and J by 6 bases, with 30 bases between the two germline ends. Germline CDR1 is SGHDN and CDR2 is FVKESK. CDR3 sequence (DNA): TGTGCCAGCAGCCAAGCCACCGGCGGGACAGTGTCTAAGGGTTTCCCCGGGGAGCTGTTTTTT. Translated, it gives CASSQATGGTVSKGFPGELFF. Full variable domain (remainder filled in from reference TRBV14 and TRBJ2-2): EAGVTQFPSHSVIEKGQTVTLRCDPISGHDNLYWYRRVMGKEIKFLLHFVKESKQDESGMPNNRFLAERTGGTYSTLKVQPAELEDSGVYFCASSQATGGTVSKGFPGELFFGEGSRLTVL.

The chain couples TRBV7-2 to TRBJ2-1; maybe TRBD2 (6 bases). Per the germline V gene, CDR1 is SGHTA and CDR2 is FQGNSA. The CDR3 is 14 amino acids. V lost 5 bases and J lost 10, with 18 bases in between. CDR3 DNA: TGTGCCAGCAGCCTAAACCGGGACTTAACGGAGCAGTTCTTC. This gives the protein CASSLNRDLTEQFF.

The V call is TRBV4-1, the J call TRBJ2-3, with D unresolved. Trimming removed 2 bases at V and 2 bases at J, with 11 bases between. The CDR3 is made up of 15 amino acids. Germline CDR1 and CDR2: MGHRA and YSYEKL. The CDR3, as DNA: TGCGCCAGCAGCCAACTGATGGCGGTCACAGATACGCAGTATTTT. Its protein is CASSQLMAVTDTQYF.

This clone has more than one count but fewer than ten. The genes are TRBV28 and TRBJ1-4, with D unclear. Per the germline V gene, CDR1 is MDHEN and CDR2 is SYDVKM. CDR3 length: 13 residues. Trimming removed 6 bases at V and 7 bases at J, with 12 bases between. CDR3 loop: CASSSRPGEKLFF. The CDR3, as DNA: TGTGCCAGCAGCAGTCGACCGGGTGAAAAACTGTTTTTT.

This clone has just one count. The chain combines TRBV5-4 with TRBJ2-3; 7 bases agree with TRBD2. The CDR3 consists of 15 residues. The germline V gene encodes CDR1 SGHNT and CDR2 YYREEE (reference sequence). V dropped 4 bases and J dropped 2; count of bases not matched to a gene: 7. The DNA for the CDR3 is TGTGCCAGCAGCGTGGAACGGGACTACACAGATACGCAGTATTTT. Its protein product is CASSVERDYTDTQYF.